This is a list of T cell receptor beta chains from one sample in a study of beta chain features in type 1 diabetes. Sequenced by immunoSEQ multiplex PCR; TCRdb stores in-frame clones only, minus some. The repertoire holds 200,000 to 250,000 clones, with about 63% as singletons. The specimen sequenced was naive CD4+ T cells from blood. These receptors were collected from a young man in good health. CDR3s include the opening cysteine and the closing phenylalanine or tryptophan. The order of the fields is V gene, D gene, clone size, J gene, CDR3 protein, CDR3 DNA. D genes are given only for firm matches. Not all rows give a size; the values are once, few, many and, for expanded clones, a class.

V gene: TRBV30; D gene: .; clone size: .; J gene: TRBJ2-7; CDR3 protein: CAWSVQNEQYF; CDR3 DNA: TGTGCCTGGAGTGTACAGAACGAGCAGTACTTC
V gene: TRBV29-1; D gene: TRBD1; clone size: .; J gene: TRBJ1-1; CDR3 protein: CSVYEQGGNTEAFF; CDR3 DNA: TGCAGCGTCTATGAACAGGGGGGGAACACTGAAGCTTTCTTT
V gene: TRBV30; D gene: TRBD1; clone size: .; J gene: TRBJ1-5; CDR3 protein: CAWSITGVDQPQHF; CDR3 DNA: TGTGCCTGGAGTATAACAGGGGTGGACCAGCCCCAGCATTTT
V gene: TRBV13; D gene: .; clone size: .; J gene: TRBJ1-1; CDR3 protein: CASSLVRDTEAFF; CDR3 DNA: TGTGCCAGCAGCCTTGTCAGGGACACTGAAGCTTTCTTT
V gene: TRBV11-2; D gene: TRBD1; clone size: .; J gene: TRBJ2-7; CDR3 protein: CASRLGQGAMYEQYF; CDR3 DNA: TGTGCCAGCAGACTCGGACAGGGGGCAATGTACGAGCAGTACTTC
V gene: TRBV25-1; D gene: .; clone size: .; J gene: TRBJ1-4; CDR3 protein: CASRPGNGNEKLFF; CDR3 DNA: TGTGCCAGCAGACCCGGGAACGGTAATGAAAAACTGTTTTTT
V gene: TRBV9; D gene: TRBD1; clone size: .; J gene: TRBJ2-4; CDR3 protein: CASSFNTRDRGPNIQYF; CDR3 DNA: TGTGCCAGCAGCTTCAATACTCGGGACAGGGGACCAAACATTCAGTACTTC
V gene: TRBV29-1; D gene: .; clone size: .; J gene: TRBJ2-1; CDR3 protein: CSVRKVVGDNEQFF; CDR3 DNA: TGCAGCGTTCGGAAGGTCGTAGGCGACAATGAGCAGTTCTTC
V gene: TRBV7-8; D gene: TRBD1; clone size: few; J gene: TRBJ2-5; CDR3 protein: CASSLTQGAAETQYF; CDR3 DNA: TGTGCCAGCAGCCTAACACAGGGGGCTGCAGAGACCCAGTACTTC
V gene: TRBV15; D gene: .; clone size: few; J gene: TRBJ2-1; CDR3 protein: CATSPRGSSNEQFF; CDR3 DNA: TGTGCCACCAGCCCCCGGGGGAGTAGTAATGAGCAGTTCTTC
V gene: TRBV9; D gene: TRBD2; clone size: .; J gene: TRBJ2-1; CDR3 protein: CASSGTSGAYNEQFF; CDR3 DNA: TGTGCCAGCAGCGGAACTAGCGGGGCGTACAATGAGCAGTTCTTC
V gene: TRBV7-6; D gene: TRBD2; clone size: .; J gene: TRBJ2-5; CDR3 protein: CASSPNSGGAETQYF; CDR3 DNA: TGTGCCAGCAGCCCAAATAGCGGGGGGGCGGAGACCCAGTACTTC
V gene: TRBV30; D gene: .; clone size: .; J gene: TRBJ2-3; CDR3 protein: CAWSVPGSSTDTQYF; CDR3 DNA: TGTGCCTGGAGTGTTCCGGGATCTAGCACAGATACGCAGTATTTT
V gene: TRBV30; D gene: TRBD1; clone size: .; J gene: TRBJ1-1; CDR3 protein: CARPYRGRTEAFF; CDR3 DNA: TGTGCCAGGCCATACAGGGGTAGAACTGAAGCTTTCTTT
V gene: TRBV30; D gene: .; clone size: .; J gene: TRBJ2-2; CDR3 protein: CAWSGTRGTGELFF; CDR3 DNA: TGTGCCTGGAGTGGGACCCGAGGAACCGGGGAGCTGTTTTTT
V gene: TRBV7-2; D gene: .; clone size: .; J gene: TRBJ2-3; CDR3 protein: CASSLGGLTDTQYF; CDR3 DNA: TGTGCCAGCAGTCTCGGTGGACTCACAGATACGCAGTATTTT
V gene: TRBV7-6; D gene: .; clone size: .; J gene: TRBJ1-3; CDR3 protein: CASSSAPRRAVGNTIYF; CDR3 DNA: TGTGCCAGCAGCTCCGCCCCGAGACGGGCGGTGGGAAACACCATATATTTT
V gene: TRBV27; D gene: .; clone size: .; J gene: TRBJ2-1; CDR3 protein: CASRPRDPQVHEQFF; CDR3 DNA: TGTGCCAGCAGACCCCGGGATCCACAGGTCCATGAGCAGTTCTTC
V gene: TRBV29-1; D gene: .; clone size: .; J gene: TRBJ1-1; CDR3 protein: CSVEDRGAEAFF; CDR3 DNA: TGCAGCGTTGAAGATAGGGGAGCTGAAGCTTTCTTT
V gene: TRBV5-1; D gene: TRBD2; clone size: once; J gene: TRBJ2-5; CDR3 protein: CASSHGTSYETQYF; CDR3 DNA: TGCGCCAGCAGCCATGGGACTAGCTATGAGACCCAGTACTTC
V gene: TRBV10-2; D gene: TRBD2; clone size: .; J gene: TRBJ2-1; CDR3 protein: CASSELAGTSYNEQFF; CDR3 DNA: TGCGCCAGCAGTGAACTAGCGGGAACTTCCTACAATGAGCAGTTCTTC
V gene: TRBV29-1; D gene: TRBD1; clone size: .; J gene: TRBJ1-5; CDR3 protein: CSVSLTGDQPQHF; CDR3 DNA: TGCAGCGTTAGTCTTACAGGGGATCAGCCCCAGCATTTT
V gene: TRBV30; D gene: TRBD2; clone size: .; J gene: TRBJ2-1; CDR3 protein: CAWTSGTSGFYNEQFF; CDR3 DNA: TGTGCCTGGACTTCGGGGACTAGCGGGTTCTACAATGAGCAGTTCTTC
V gene: TRBV15; D gene: .; clone size: few; J gene: TRBJ2-5; CDR3 protein: CATSRDLLAQETQYF; CDR3 DNA: TGTGCCACCAGCAGAGATCTGCTGGCCCAAGAGACCCAGTACTTC
V gene: TRBV18; D gene: .; clone size: .; J gene: TRBJ2-7; CDR3 protein: CASSWGLEYEQYF; CDR3 DNA: TGTGCCAGCTCATGGGGCTTGGAGTACGAGCAGTACTTC
V gene: TRBV29-1; D gene: .; clone size: .; J gene: TRBJ1-1; CDR3 protein: CSVEDLEGYINTEAFF; CDR3 DNA: TGCAGCGTTGAAGATCTTGAGGGGTACATAAACACTGAAGCTTTCTTT
V gene: TRBV7-8; D gene: .; clone size: .; J gene: TRBJ2-5; CDR3 protein: CASIRDPGGEETQYF; CDR3 DNA: TGTGCCAGCATCCGGGACCCCGGCGGGGAAGAGACCCAGTACTTC
V gene: TRBV29-1; D gene: .; clone size: .; J gene: TRBJ2-3; CDR3 protein: CSCLEGLHTDTQYF; CDR3 DNA: TGCAGCTGCTTAGAAGGGCTCCACACAGATACGCAGTATTTT
V gene: TRBV4-2; D gene: .; clone size: .; J gene: TRBJ1-1; CDR3 protein: CASSQNTPNTEAFF; CDR3 DNA: TGTGCCAGCAGCCAGAATACGCCTAACACTGAAGCTTTCTTT
V gene: TRBV29-1; D gene: TRBD1; clone size: .; J gene: TRBJ2-3; CDR3 protein: CSVGTGGTDTQYF; CDR3 DNA: TGCAGCGTTGGGACAGGGGGCACAGATACGCAGTATTTT
V gene: TRBV7-9; D gene: TRBD1; clone size: .; J gene: TRBJ2-5; CDR3 protein: CASSPDRVQETQYF; CDR3 DNA: TGTGCCAGCAGCCCCGACAGGGTACAAGAGACCCAGTACTTC
V gene: TRBV29-1; D gene: .; clone size: .; J gene: TRBJ1-1; CDR3 protein: CSVETVMNTEAFF; CDR3 DNA: TGCAGCGTTGAAACAGTCATGAACACTGAAGCTTTCTTT
V gene: TRBV9; D gene: .; clone size: .; J gene: TRBJ2-4; CDR3 protein: CASSTTLAKNIQYF; CDR3 DNA: TGTGCCAGCAGTACTACCCTAGCCAAAAACATTCAGTACTTC
V gene: TRBV30; D gene: .; clone size: once; J gene: TRBJ1-5; CDR3 protein: CAWSPHGAASNQPQHF; CDR3 DNA: TGTGCCTGGAGCCCTCATGGGGCAGCTAGCAATCAGCCCCAGCATTTT
V gene: TRBV2; D gene: TRBD2; clone size: .; J gene: TRBJ2-3; CDR3 protein: CASKLAGPSTDTQYF; CDR3 DNA: TGTGCCAGCAAGCTAGCGGGGCCTAGCACAGATACGCAGTATTTT
V gene: TRBV29-1; D gene: TRBD1; clone size: once; J gene: TRBJ2-7; CDR3 protein: CSVRRDRTTEQYF; CDR3 DNA: TGCAGCGTCCGCCGGGACAGAACCACCGAGCAGTACTTC
V gene: TRBV7-2; D gene: .; clone size: .; J gene: TRBJ1-1; CDR3 protein: CASSLGRNTEAFF; CDR3 DNA: TGTGCCAGCAGCTTAGGTAGGAACACTGAAGCTTTCTTT
V gene: TRBV11-2; D gene: TRBD1; clone size: .; J gene: TRBJ2-2; CDR3 protein: CASSSSTGGITGELFF; CDR3 DNA: TGTGCCAGCAGTTCCTCGACAGGGGGAATCACCGGGGAGCTGTTTTTT
V gene: TRBV4-3; D gene: .; clone size: .; J gene: TRBJ2-4; CDR3 protein: CASSQDYSEIQYF; CDR3 DNA: TGCGCCAGCAGCCAAGATTATAGTGAGATTCAGTACTTC
V gene: TRBV10-3; D gene: .; clone size: .; J gene: TRBJ2-6; CDR3 protein: CAIKGRGANVLTF; CDR3 DNA: TGTGCCATCAAGGGGAGAGGGGCCAACGTCCTGACTTTC
V gene: TRBV29-1; D gene: .; clone size: .; J gene: TRBJ1-2; CDR3 protein: CSVVTRAYGYTF; CDR3 DNA: TGCAGCGTGGTGACTCGGGCTTATGGCTACACCTTC
V gene: TRBV5-1; D gene: .; clone size: .; J gene: TRBJ2-5; CDR3 protein: CASSFVTREETQYF; CDR3 DNA: TGCGCCAGCAGCTTCGTGACTAGGGAAGAGACCCAGTACTTC
V gene: TRBV2; D gene: .; clone size: .; J gene: TRBJ1-2; CDR3 protein: CASLFLQGRLGYTF; CDR3 DNA: TGTGCCAGTCTATTTTTACAGGGAAGACTGGGCTACACCTTC
V gene: TRBV7-2; D gene: .; clone size: few; J gene: TRBJ2-7; CDR3 protein: CASSPTGGPYEQYF; CDR3 DNA: TGTGCCAGCAGCCCTACTGGGGGACCCTACGAGCAGTACTTC
V gene: TRBV10-1; D gene: .; clone size: .; J gene: TRBJ2-1; CDR3 protein: CASSEKYRGREQFF; CDR3 DNA: TGCGCCAGCAGTGAAAAGTATCGAGGGAGGGAGCAGTTCTTC
V gene: TRBV30; D gene: .; clone size: .; J gene: TRBJ1-2; CDR3 protein: CAWYRNPNYGYTF; CDR3 DNA: TGTGCCTGGTACAGAAACCCTAACTATGGCTACACCTTC